This T cell receptor (beta chain) is drawn from a study of cytomegalovirus exposure and HLA in healthy donors. Study details: In terms of ancestry, the Caucasian-associated cluster contained about 80% of the roughly 400 genotyped donors.

Concerning this clone itself: Antigen: not known.

Germline V lookup: CDR1 MNHEY, CDR2 SMNVEV (reference sequence). This CDR3 is built from 18 residues. V was clipped by 2 bases and J by 3 bases; unmatched bases: 10. General study results and limits: V- and J-gene trimming of TCR beta was linked (in a later analysis) to a missense DCLRE1C variant. TCR association rates varied by HLA locus in a later analysis, with DRB1 highest and HLA-C lowest. Information on immune exposure was restricted to one variable (CMV serostatus).

Primers: 60 Vbeta forward and 13 Jbeta reverse. The repertoire was sequenced with immunoSEQ multiplex PCR; TCRdb's copy has only in-frame clones and lacks some. The data contain some 150,000 clones, roughly 79% of them seen just once; the ten biggest clones take up roughly 1.3%. Sequencing was carried out using PBMCs. The clonotype was recovered from a woman aged 45-59 years in good health and CMV-seronegative. V gene TRBV27 combines with J gene TRBJ2-3; the match to TRBD2 covers 11 bases. The CDR3 spells CASSLMGIAGGGTDTQYF. CDR3 nucleotides: TGTGCCAGCAGTTTAATGGGTATAGCGGGAGGGGGGACAGATACGCAGTATTTT.